This T cell receptor beta chain appears in the sequencing data of a study of blood T cell repertoires in COVID-19. Study information: Sites in the United States, Italy and Spain provided acute and convalescent COVID-19 samples. T cells, B-cell-depleted T cells, or PBMCs supplied cDNA or gDNA.

Study processing details: Amplifying reference gene primers gave estimates of nucleated cell counts. The table came from immunoSEQ multiplex PCR; TCRdb's copy has only in-frame clones and leaves some out. That table supplies the V and J calls and clone size; D and trimming were determined from the DNA. Among approximately 140,000 clones listed, about 91% were seen once. The CDR3 runs 18 residues. V gave up 6 bases and J gave up 5 bases; unmatched junction bases: 22. Germline V lookup: CDR1 SQVTM, CDR2 ANQGSEA. This clone was counted once. The rearrangement joins TRBV29-1 to TRBJ2-5; 9 nucleotides match TRBD1. This receptor was identified in a human donor in a cohort sampled during active COVID-19. Specimen: peripheral blood. The DNA of the CDR3 is TGCAGCGTGGCCCGTAACAGGGGGCCCCGGACTGGGGGTGAGACCCAGTACTTC. This gives the protein CSVARNRGPRTGGETQYF.